This record covers a single TCR beta chain. This specimen comes from a study of shared clonotypes between healthy human individuals. Healthy adults negative for HIV, lacking recent acute infections or vaccinations, served as donors. Trimming pared 5 bases from V and 0 bases from J, leaving 13 bases between. The CDR3 covers 15 residues. The germline CDR1 and CDR2 sequences are MNHEY and SMNVEV (reference sequence). Replicate PCRs run on unsorted PBMC used roughly 270 ng DNA, which was 31,000 or so T cell genomes. Spread over ten immunoSEQ deep assay plates, unsorted PBMC DNA underwent sequencing. Method: immunoSEQ multiplex PCR; TCRdb's copy keeps in-frame clones and lacks some. Of hundreds of thousands of clones listed, around 79% are singletons.

This TCR derives from a woman aged 40-49 years in good health. Some clones in this sample may be carry-over from other donors' samples. Sequences were obtained from PBMCs. This chain uses TRBV27 with TRBJ2-5; D remains unclear. CDR3 loop: CASSPSRGDQETQYF. The CDR3 region has the DNA TGTGCCAGCAGTCCCTCACGAGGAGACCAAGAGACCCAGTACTTC.